The T cell receptor beta chain under discussion was sequenced for a study of blood T cells in healthy people across ages. Broader study findings: The diversity estimates, figures obtained from one million T cells, were considered underestimates. Among long-lived donors, naive CD4+ cells were more numerous and diversity higher than in aged donors.

This CDR3 has 16 residues. Germline values: CDR1 ENHRY, CDR2 SYGVKD. The V and J ends lost 4 bases and 0 bases respectively, with 14 bases between them. Ranging in age from about 6 to 90, the donors were healthy Caucasian individuals from Russia. The authors ran a second PCR of roughly 7 to 11 cycles using a sample-barcoded 5' primer and a J-beta primer mix. Each cDNA was tagged by a template-switch adaptor containing 12 random nucleotides. TCRdb recomputed calls from the 5' RACE reads with MiXCR, one row per CDR3 protein. This table holds 650,000 to 900,000 distinct CDR3 sequences, about 59% found once. As regards this clonotype: Its target is not known.

The rearrangement links TRBV10-3 to TRBJ2-3; D is possibly TRBD1 (5 bases). This receptor was obtained from a man in his thirties or forties in good health. Sequencing used blood. CDR3 DNA: TGTGCCATCAGTGGACCGACAGACCCTAGCACAGATACGCAGTATTTT. This encodes CAISGPTDPSTDTQYF.